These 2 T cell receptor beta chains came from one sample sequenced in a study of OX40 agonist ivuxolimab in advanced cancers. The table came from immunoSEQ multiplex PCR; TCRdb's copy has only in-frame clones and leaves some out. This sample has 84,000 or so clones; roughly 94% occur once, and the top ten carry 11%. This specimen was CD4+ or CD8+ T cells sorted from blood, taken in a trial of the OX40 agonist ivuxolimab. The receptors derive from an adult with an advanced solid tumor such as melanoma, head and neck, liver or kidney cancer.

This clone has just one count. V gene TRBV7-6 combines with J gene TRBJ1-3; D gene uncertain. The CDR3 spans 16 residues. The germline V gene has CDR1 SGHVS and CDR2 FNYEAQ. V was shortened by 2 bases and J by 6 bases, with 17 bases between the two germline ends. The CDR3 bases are TGTGCCAGCAGCTTAACCCGGCCGGGAGTCACAAACACCATATATTTT. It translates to CASSLTRPGVTNTIYF.

The CDR3 nucleotides are TGTGCCAGCAGCTCGGGACCGCTCTCTGGGGCCAACGTCCTGACTTTC. The encoded protein is CASSSGPLSGANVLTF. V usage is TRBV7-8 and J usage is TRBJ2-6; D is perhaps TRBD1 or TRBD2 (5 bases each). The germline gives CDR1 SGHVS, CDR2 FQNEAQ. V lost 4 bases, J lost 0 bases, and 10 bases lay in between. The CDR3 sequence is 16 residues long.